The clone carrying this T cell receptor beta chain turned up a few times. The data were obtained in a study of shared clonotypes between healthy human individuals. Study context: The cohort comprised a couple of women and a few men. Their ages spanned 18 to 49 years. Donors had three CD4 naive, three CD4 memory, two CD8 naive and one CD8 memory plate apiece.

The method was immunoSEQ multiplex PCR; TCRdb's version includes in-frame clones alone and lacks a portion of them. The sample consists of some 1 million clones, roughly 80% of them appearing once. This receptor was obtained from a man younger than 35 in good health. Sequenced material: memory CD4+ T cells sorted from blood. The subset here: CD45RA-negative fraction.

The CDR3 protein is CASSEAGTGGLGGYTF. As DNA, the CDR3 is TGCGCCAGCAGTGAGGCGGGGACAGGGGGCTTGGGTGGCTACACCTTC. The chain is built from TRBV10-2 and TRBJ1-2; 12 bases agree with TRBD1. Per germline, CDR1 WSHSY and CDR2 SAAADI. Germline trimming cut 2 bases from V and 7 bases from J; bases unmatched to any gene: 8. The CDR3 is 16 amino acids.